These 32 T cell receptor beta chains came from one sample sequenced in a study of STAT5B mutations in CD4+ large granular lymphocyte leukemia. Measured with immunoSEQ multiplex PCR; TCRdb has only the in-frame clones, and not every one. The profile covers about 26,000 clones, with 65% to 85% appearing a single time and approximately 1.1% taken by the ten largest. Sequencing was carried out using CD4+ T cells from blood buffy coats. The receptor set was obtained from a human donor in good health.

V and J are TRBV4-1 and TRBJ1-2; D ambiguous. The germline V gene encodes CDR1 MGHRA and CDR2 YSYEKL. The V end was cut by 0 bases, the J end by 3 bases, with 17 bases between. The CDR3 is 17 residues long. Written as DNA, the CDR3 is TGCGCCAGCAGCCAAGATAGCCCTACTGGGAGCGACTATGGCTACACCTTC. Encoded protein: CASSQDSPTGSDYGYTF.

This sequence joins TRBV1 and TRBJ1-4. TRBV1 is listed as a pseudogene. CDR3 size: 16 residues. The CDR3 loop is CTSSQEEVKRGEKLFF. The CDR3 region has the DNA TGCACCAGCAGCCAAGAAGAAGTTAAGCGGGGTGAAAAACTGTTTTTT.

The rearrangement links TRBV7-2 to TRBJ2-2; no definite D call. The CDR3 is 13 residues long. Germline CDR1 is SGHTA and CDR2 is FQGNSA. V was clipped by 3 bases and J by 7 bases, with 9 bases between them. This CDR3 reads CASSFTPSGELFF. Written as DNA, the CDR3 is TGTGCCAGCAGCTTTACGCCCAGCGGGGAGCTGTTTTTT.

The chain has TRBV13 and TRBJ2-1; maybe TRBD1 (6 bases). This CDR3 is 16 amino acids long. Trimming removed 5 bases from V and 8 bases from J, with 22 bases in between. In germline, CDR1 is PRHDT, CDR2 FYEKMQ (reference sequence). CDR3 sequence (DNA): TGTGCCAGCAGCCGCCAGGGACGCAGGGGTTGGCATGAGCAGTTCTTC. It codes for CASSRQGRRGWHEQFF.

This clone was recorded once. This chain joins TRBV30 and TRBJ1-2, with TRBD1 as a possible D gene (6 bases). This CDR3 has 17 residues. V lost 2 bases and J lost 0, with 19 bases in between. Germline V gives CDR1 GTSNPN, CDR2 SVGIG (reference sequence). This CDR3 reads CAWSYEGGQVPNYGYTF. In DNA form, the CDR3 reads TGTGCCTGGAGTTATGAGGGGGGCCAGGTACCTAACTATGGCTACACCTTC.

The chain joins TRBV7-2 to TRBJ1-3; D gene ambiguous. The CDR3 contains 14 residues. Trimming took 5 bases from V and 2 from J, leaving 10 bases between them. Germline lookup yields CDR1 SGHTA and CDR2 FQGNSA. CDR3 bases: TGTGCCAGCAGCCCCGACTTAGCTGGAAACACCATATATTTT. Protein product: CASSPDLAGNTIYF.

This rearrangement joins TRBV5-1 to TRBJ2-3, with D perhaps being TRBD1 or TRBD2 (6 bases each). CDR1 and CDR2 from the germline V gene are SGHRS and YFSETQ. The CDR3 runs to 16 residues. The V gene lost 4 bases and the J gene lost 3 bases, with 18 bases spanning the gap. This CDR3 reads CASSPGGGRGTDTQYF. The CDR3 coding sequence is TGCGCCAGCAGCCCCGGTGGGGGGCGCGGTACAGATACGCAGTATTTT.

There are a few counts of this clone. The CDR3 nucleotides read TGTGCTAGTGGCTACGGACAGTCCAACACTGAAGCTTTCTTT. Residues: CASGYGQSNTEAFF. The chain combines TRBV12-5 with TRBJ1-1, with D maybe TRBD1 (6 bases). The V end lost 6 bases, the J end lost 2 bases, and 13 bases lay between the germline ends. The CDR3 runs to 14 residues. The germline CDR1 and CDR2 sequences are LGHNT and FRNRAP.

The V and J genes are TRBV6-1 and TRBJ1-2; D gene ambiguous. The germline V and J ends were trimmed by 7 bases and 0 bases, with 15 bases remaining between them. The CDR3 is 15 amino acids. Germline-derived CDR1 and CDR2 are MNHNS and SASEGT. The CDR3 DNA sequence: TGTGCCAGCAAGGCCAGGACTCAAGCTAACTATGGCTACACCTTC. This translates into CASKARTQANYGYTF.

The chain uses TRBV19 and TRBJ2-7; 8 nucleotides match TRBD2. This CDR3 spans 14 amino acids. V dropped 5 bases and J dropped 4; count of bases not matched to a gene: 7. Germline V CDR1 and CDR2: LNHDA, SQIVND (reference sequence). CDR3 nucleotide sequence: TGTGCCAGTAGTGCGGGGGGTGCCGTATACGAGCAGTACTTC. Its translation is CASSAGGAVYEQYF.

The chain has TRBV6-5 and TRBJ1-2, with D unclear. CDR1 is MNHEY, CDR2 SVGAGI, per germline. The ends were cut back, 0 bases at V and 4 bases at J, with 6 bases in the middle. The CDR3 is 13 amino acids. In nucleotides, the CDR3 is TGTGCCAGCAGTTACTCCAGAACCTATGGCTACACCTTC. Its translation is CASSYSRTYGYTF.

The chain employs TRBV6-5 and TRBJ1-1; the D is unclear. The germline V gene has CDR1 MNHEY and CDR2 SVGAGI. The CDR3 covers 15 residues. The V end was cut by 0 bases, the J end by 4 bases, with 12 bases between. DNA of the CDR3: TGTGCCAGCAGTTACTCGGGCCCCCTGCCCACTGAAGCTTTCTTT. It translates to CASSYSGPLPTEAFF.

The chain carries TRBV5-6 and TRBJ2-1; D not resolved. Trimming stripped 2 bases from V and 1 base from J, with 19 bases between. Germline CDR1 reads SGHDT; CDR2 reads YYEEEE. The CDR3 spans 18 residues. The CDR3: CASSFRRSALMSYNEQFF. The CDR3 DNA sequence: TGTGCCAGCAGCTTCAGGCGCAGCGCTTTGATGTCCTACAATGAGCAGTTCTTC.

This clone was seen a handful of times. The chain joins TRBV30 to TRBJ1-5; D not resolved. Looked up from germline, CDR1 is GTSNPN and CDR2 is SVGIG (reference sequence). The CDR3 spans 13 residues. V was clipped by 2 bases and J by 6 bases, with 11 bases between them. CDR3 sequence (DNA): TGTGCCTGGAGTCAAGGGTCAGGTCAGCCCCAGCATTTT. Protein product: CAWSQGSGQPQHF.

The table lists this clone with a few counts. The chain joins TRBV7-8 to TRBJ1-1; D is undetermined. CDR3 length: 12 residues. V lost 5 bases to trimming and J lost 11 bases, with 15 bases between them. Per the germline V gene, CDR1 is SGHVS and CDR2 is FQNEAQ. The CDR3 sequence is CASSPTSLGAFF. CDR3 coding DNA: TGTGCCAGCAGCCCGACAAGTTTAGGGGCTTTCTTT.

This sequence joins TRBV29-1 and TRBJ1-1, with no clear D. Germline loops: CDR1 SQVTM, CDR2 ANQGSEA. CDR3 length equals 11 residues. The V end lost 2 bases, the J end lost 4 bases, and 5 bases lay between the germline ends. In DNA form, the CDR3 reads TGCAGCGTTGAATTGGGCACTGAAGCTTTCTTT. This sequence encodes CSVELGTEAFF.

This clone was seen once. The CDR3 nucleotides are TGTGCCAGTAGTAAGGTGGGACAGATGAACACTGAAGCTTTCTTT. This codes for CASSKVGQMNTEAFF. The chain uses TRBV19 and TRBJ1-1, with TRBD1 identical over 7 bases. V gave up 4 bases and J gave up 0 bases; unmatched junction bases: 5. The CDR3 has 15 residues. Germline V gene lookup returns CDR1 LNHDA and CDR2 SQIVND (reference sequence).

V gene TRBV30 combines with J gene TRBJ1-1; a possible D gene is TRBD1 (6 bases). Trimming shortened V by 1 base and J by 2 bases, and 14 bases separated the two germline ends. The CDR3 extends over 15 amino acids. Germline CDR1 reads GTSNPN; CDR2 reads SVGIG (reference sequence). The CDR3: CAWSGDIRDNTEAFF. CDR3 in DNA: TGTGCCTGGAGTGGGGACATCCGGGACAACACTGAAGCTTTCTTT.

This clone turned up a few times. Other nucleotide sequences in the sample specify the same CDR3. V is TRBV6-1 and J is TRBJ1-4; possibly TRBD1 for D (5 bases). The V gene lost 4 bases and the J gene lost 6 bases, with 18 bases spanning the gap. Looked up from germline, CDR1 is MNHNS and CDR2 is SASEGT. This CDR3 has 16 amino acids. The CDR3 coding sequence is TGTGCCAGCAGTGGCGGAACCGGGGGGATGGATGAAAAACTGTTTTTT. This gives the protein CASSGGTGGMDEKLFF.

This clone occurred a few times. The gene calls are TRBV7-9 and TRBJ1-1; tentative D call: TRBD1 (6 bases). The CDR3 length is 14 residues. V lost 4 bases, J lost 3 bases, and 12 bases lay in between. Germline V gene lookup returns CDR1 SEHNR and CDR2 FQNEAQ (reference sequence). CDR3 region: CASSSGVGHTEAFF. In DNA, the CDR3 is TGTGCCAGCAGCTCAGGGGTGGGGCACACTGAAGCTTTCTTT.

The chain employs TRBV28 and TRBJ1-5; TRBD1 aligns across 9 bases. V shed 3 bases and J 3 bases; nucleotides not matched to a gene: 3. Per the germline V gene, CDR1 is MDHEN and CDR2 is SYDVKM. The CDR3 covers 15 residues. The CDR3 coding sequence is TGTGCCAGCAGTTTGGGACAGGGACCCAATCAGCCCCAGCATTTT. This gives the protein CASSLGQGPNQPQHF.

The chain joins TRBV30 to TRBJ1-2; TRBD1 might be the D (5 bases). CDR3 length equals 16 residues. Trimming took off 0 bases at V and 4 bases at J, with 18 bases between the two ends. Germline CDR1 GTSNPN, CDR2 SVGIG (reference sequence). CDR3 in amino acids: CAWSVIRGTGSYGYTF. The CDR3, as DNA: TGTGCCTGGAGTGTAATAAGAGGGACGGGTAGCTATGGCTACACCTTC.

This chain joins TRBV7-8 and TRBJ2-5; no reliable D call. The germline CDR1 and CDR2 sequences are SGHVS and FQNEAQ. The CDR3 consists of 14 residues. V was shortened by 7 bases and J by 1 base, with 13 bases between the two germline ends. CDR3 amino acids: CASNPFGIQETQYF. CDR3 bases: TGTGCCAGCAACCCATTTGGGATCCAAGAGACCCAGTACTTC.

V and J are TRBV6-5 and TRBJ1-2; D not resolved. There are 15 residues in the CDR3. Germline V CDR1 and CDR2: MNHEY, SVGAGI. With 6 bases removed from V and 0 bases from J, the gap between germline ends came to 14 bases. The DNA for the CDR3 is TGTGCCAGCAGGAGGTCAGGAGAGGCTAACTATGGCTACACCTTC. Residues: CASRRSGEANYGYTF.

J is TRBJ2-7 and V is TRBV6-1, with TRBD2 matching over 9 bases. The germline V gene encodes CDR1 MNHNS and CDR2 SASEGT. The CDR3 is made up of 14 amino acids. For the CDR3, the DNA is TGTGCCAGCAGCGAAGCGGGGGGCCATAACGAGCAGTACGTC. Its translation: CASSEAGGHNEQYV.

The DNA for the CDR3 is TGTGCCAGCAGCCCGACGAGACAGTTTACTCCTGAAGCTTTCTTT. Translated, it gives CASSPTRQFTPEAFF. V gene TRBV7-2 combines with J gene TRBJ1-1; perhaps TRBD1 as D (5 bases). The ends were cut back, 5 bases at V and 6 bases at J, with 19 bases in the middle. Per the germline V gene, CDR1 is SGHTA and CDR2 is FQGNSA. CDR3 length equals 15 residues. Combining the CDR3 with reference TRBV7-2 and TRBJ1-1 gives the whole variable domain GAGVSQSPSNKVTEKGKDVELRCDPISGHTALYWYRQSLGQGLEFLIYFQGNSAPDKSGLPSDRFSAERTGGSVSTLTIQRTQQEDSAVYLCASSPTRQFTPEAFFGQGTRLTVV.

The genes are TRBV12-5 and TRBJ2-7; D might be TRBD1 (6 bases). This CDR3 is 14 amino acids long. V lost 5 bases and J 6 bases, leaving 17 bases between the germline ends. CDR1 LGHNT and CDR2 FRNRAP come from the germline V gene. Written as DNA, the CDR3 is TGTGCTAGTGGTCTTACAGGGAATAGGGGCGAGCAGTACTTC. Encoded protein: CASGLTGNRGEQYF. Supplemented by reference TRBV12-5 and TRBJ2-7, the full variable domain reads DARVTQTPRHKVTEMGQEVTMRCQPILGHNTVFWYRQTMMQGLELLAYFRNRAPLDDSGMPKDRFSAEMPDATLATLKIQPSEPRDSAVYFCASGLTGNRGEQYFGPGTRLTVT.

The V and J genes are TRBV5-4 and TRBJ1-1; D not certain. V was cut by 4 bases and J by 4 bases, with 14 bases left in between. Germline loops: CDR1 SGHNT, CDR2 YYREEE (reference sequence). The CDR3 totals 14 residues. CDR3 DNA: TGTGCCAGCAGCCCCTCCAACGTGGGCACTGAAGCTTTCTTT. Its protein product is CASSPSNVGTEAFF.

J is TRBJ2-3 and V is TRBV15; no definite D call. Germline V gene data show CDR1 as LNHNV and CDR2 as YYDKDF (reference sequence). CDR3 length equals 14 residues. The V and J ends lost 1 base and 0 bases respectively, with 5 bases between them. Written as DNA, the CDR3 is TGTGCCACCAGCAGAGTAATGAGCACAGATACGCAGTATTTT. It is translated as CATSRVMSTDTQYF. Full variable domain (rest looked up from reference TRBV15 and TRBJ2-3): DAMVIQNPRYQVTQFGKPVTLSCSQTLNHNVMYWYQQKSSQAPKLLFHYYDKDFNNEADTPDNFQSRRPNTSFCFLDIRSPGLGDTAMYLCATSRVMSTDTQYFGPGTRLTVL.

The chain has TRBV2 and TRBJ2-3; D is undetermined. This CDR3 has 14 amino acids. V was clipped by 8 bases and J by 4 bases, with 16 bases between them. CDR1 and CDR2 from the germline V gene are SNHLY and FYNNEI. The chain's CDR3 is CASVSYQSADTQYF. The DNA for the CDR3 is TGTGCCAGCGTATCTTACCAATCCGCAGATACGCAGTATTTT.

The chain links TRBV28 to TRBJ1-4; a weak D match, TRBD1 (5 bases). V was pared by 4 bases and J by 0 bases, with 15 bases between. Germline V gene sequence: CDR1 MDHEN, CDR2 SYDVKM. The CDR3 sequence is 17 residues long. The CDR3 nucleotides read TGTGCCAGCAGTTGGGGACCTACAGAGGCAACTAATGAAAAACTGTTTTTT. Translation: CASSWGPTEATNEKLFF.

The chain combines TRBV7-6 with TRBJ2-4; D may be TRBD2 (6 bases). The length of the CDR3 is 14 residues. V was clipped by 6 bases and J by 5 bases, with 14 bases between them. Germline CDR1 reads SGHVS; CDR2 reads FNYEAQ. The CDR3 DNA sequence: TGTGCCAGCAGTTCGGGACTGGGACAAAACATTCAGTACTTC. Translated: CASSSGLGQNIQYF.